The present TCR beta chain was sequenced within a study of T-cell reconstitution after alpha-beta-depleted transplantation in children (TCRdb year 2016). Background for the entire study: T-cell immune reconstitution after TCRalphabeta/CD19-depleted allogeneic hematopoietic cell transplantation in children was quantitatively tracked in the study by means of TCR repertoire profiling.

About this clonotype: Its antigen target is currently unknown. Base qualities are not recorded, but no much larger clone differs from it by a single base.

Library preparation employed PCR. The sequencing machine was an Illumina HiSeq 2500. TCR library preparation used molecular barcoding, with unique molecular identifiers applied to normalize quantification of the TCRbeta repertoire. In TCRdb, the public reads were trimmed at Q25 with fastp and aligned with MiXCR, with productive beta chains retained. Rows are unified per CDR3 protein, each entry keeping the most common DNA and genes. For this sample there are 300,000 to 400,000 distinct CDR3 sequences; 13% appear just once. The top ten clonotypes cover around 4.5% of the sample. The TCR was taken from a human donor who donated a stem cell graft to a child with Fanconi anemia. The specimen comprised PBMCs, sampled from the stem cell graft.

The nucleotide sequence reads TGCGCCAGCAGTTCTCGACAGACGGCCTACGAGCAGTACTTC. This codes for CASSSRQTAYEQYF. The sequence links TRBV5-1 to TRBJ2-7; perhaps TRBD1 is the D gene, with 5 bases matching. V is clipped by 5 bases and J by 2 bases, and the sequence between their germline boundaries is 14 bases long. The germline V gene sets CDR1 to SGHRS and CDR2 to YFSETQ. The CDR3 runs 14 residues from the cysteine to the phenylalanine. Here the CDR3 DNA is all that survives: 42 bases in frame from base 1.